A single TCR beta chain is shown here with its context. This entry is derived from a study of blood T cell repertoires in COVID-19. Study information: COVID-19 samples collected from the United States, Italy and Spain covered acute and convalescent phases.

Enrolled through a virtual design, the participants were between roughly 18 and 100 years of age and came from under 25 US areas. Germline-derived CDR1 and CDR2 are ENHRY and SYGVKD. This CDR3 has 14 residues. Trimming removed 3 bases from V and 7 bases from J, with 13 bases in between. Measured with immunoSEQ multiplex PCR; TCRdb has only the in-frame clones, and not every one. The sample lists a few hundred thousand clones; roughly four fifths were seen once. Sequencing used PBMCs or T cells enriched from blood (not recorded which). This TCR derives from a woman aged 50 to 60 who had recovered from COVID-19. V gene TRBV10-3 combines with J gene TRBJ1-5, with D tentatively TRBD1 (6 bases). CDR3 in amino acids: CAISDSRGNQPQHF. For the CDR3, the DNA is TGTGCCATCAGTGACTCGAGGGGGAACCAGCCCCAGCATTTT.